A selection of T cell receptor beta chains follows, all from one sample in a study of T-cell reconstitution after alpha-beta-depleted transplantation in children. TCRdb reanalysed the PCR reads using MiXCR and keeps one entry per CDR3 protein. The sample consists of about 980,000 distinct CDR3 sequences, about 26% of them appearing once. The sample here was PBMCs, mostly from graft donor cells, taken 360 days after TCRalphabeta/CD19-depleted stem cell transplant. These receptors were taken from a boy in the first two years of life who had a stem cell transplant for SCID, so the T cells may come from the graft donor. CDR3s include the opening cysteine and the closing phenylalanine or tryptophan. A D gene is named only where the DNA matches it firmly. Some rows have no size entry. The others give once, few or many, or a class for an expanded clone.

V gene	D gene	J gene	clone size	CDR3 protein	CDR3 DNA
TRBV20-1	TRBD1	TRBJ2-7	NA	CSARGDRGAFFYEQYF	TGCAGTGCTAGAGGCGACAGGGGCGCTTTTTTCTACGAGCAGTACTTC
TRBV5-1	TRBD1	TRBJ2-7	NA	CASSPGTDPYEQYF	TGCGCCAGCAGCCCCGGGACAGACCCCTACGAGCAGTACTTC
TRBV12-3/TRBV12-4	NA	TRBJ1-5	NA	CASSSGGDSYSNQPQHF	TGTGCCAGCAGTTCAGGTGGCGACAGTTATAGCAATCAGCCCCAGCATTTT
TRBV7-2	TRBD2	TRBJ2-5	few	CASIHGGLAGLPETQYF	TGTGCCAGCATTCATGGGGGACTAGCGGGGCTCCCAGAGACCCAGTACTTC
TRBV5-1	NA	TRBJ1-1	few	CASSLRDLDSEAFF	TGCGCCAGCAGCTTAAGAGATCTGGACAGTGAAGCTTTCTTT
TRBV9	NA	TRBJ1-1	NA	CASSGWDPNTEAFF	TGTGCCAGCAGCGGATGGGACCCTAACACTGAAGCTTTCTTT
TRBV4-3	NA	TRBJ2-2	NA	CASSRREGSRLTGELFF	TGCGCCAGCAGCCGCCGAGAAGGGTCGAGGCTCACCGGGGAGCTGTTTTTT
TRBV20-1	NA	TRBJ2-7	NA	CSAKLPGYEQYF	TGCAGTGCTAAACTTCCGGGGTACGAGCAGTACTTC
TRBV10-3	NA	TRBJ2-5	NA	CAIKEELTQETQYF	TGTGCCATCAAAGAAGAATTAACCCAAGAGACCCAGTACTTC
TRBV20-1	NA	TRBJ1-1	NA	CSAYTTGFSGYTEAFF	TGCAGTGCTTATACCACAGGATTCTCCGGGTACACTGAAGCTTTCTTT
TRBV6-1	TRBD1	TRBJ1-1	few	CASSEDRGGTAAFF	TGTGCCAGCAGCGAAGACAGGGGGGGGACGGCAGCTTTCTTT
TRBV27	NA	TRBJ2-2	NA	CASSPFQGIGELFF	TGTGCCAGCAGTCCTTTCCAGGGAATCGGGGAGCTGTTTTTT
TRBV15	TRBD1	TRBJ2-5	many	CATARDRAQETQYF	TGTGCCACCGCCCGGGACAGGGCCCAAGAGACCCAGTACTTC
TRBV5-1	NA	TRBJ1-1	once	CASSLSRNMNTEAFF	TGCGCCAGCAGCTTGAGCCGCAACATGAACACTGAAGCTTTCTTT
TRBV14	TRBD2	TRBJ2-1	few	CASSQDRSSGVDRNEQFF	TGTGCCAGCAGCCAAGACCGTTCCAGCGGGGTAGACCGCAATGAGCAGTTCTTC
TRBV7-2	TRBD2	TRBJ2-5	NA	CASSLALAGPQETQYF	TGTGCCAGCAGCTTAGCCCTAGCGGGGCCCCAAGAGACCCAGTACTTC
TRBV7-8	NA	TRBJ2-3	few	CASGYSGTDTQYF	TGTGCCAGCGGTTATAGCGGCACAGATACGCAGTATTTT
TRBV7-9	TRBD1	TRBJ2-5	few	CASSPGQVEYF	TGTGCCAGCAGCCCGGGACAGGTGGAATACTTC
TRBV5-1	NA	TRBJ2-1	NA	CASSLDFGGASYNEQFF	TGCGCCAGCAGCTTGGATTTTGGGGGGGCAAGCTACAATGAGCAGTTCTTC
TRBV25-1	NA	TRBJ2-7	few	CASSKTYEQYF	TGTGCCAGCAGTAAAACCTACGAGCAGTACTTC
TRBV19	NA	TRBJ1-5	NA	CASSIRDTGQPQHF	TGTGCCAGTAGTATCCGGGACACGGGTCAGCCCCAGCATTTT
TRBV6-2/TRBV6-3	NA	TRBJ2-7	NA	CASSYPNYEQYF	TGTGCCAGCAGTTACCCCAACTACGAGCAGTACTTC
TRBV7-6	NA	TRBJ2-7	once	CASSLSPRTYEQYF	TGTGCCAGCAGCTTATCGCCGAGGACTTACGAGCAGTACTTC
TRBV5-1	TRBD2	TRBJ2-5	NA	CASRGLAGVNSQETQYF	TGCGCCAGCAGGGGACTAGCGGGGGTTAATTCCCAAGAGACCCAGTACTTC
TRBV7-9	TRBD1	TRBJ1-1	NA	CASSSADRDVSTEAFF	TGTGCCAGCAGCTCGGCAGACAGGGACGTTAGCACTGAAGCTTTCTTT
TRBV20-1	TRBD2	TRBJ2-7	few	CSAGGLAGYEQYF	TGCAGTGCCGGAGGACTAGCGGGTTACGAGCAGTACTTC
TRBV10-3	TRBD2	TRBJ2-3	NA	CAINDIVGTSGGADTQYF	TGTGCCATCAACGATATCGTTGGGACTAGCGGGGGGGCAGATACGCAGTATTTT
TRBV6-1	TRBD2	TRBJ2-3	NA	CASREGSGGDYGTDTQYF	TGTGCCAGCAGAGAGGGCAGCGGGGGGGACTATGGCACAGATACGCAGTATTTT
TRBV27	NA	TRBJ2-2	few	CASRFAGELFF	TGTGCCAGCAGATTTGCCGGGGAGCTGTTTTTT
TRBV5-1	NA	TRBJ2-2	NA	CASSFQFVSPTTTGELFF	TGCGCCAGCAGCTTCCAGTTCGTAAGTCCTACAACCACCGGGGAGCTGTTTTTT
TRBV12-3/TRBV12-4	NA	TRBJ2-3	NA	CASSLRQVVTDTQYF	TGTGCCAGCAGCTTACGACAGGTGGTAACAGATACGCAGTATTTT
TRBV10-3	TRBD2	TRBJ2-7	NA	CAIRDPGSSSGGWFEQYF	TGTGCCATCAGGGACCCGGGCTCTTCTAGCGGGGGTTGGTTCGAGCAGTACTTC
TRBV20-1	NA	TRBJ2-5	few	CSATGRQTQYF	TGCAGTGCTACGGGTCGACAGACCCAGTACTTC
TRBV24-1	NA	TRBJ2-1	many	CATSDPTVSGQFF	TGTGCCACCAGTGACCCGACAGTTAGTGGGCAGTTCTTC
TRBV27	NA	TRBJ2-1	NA	CASSTIGPGHAYNKQFF	TGTGCCAGCAGTACCATAGGGCCGGGACACGCCTACAATAAGCAGTTCTTC
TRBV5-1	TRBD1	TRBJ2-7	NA	CASSTTGTGWDEQYF	TGCGCCAGCAGCACGACCGGGACAGGGTGGGATGAGCAGTACTTC
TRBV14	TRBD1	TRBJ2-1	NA	CASSQGRGTHYNEQFF	TGTGCCAGCAGCCAAGGCAGGGGGACCCACTACAATGAGCAGTTCTTC
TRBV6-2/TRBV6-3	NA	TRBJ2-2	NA	CASSYNYRELFF	TGTGCCAGCAGTTACAACTACCGGGAGCTGTTTTTT
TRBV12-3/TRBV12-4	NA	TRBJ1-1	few	CASSLEDIEAFF	TGTGCCAGCAGTTTGGAGGACATTGAAGCTTTCTTT
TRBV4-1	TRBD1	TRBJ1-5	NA	CASSHPGGRLSNQPQHF	TGCGCCAGCAGCCATCCAGGGGGCCGCCTTAGCAATCAGCCCCAGCATTTT
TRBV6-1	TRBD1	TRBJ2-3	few	CASSSGDRVRTDTQYF	TGTGCCAGCAGTAGTGGGGACAGGGTCCGGACAGATACGCAGTATTTT
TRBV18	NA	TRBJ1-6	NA	CASSPETVGNSPLHF	TGTGCCAGCTCACCAGAGACAGTGGGAAATTCACCCCTCCACTTT
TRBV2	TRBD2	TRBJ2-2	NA	CASSPLAGVNTGELFF	TGTGCCAGCAGTCCACTAGCGGGGGTGAACACCGGGGAGCTGTTTTTT
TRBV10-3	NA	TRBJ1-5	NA	CAISDRTVMDQPQHF	TGTGCCATCAGTGATAGGACCGTGATGGATCAGCCCCAGCATTTT
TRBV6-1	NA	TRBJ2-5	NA	CAIQGRERQETQYF	TGTGCCATACAGGGACGGGAACGCCAAGAGACCCAGTACTTC
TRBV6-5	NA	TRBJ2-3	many	CATSSAPLSDTQYF	TGTGCCACGAGTTCGGCCCCCCTCTCAGATACGCAGTATTTT
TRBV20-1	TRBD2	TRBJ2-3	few	CSARGRSGGSTDTQYF	TGCAGTGCTAGAGGTAGAAGCGGGGGCAGCACAGATACGCAGTATTTT
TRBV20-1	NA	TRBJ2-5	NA	CSAASIRETQYF	TGCAGTGCTGCTAGCATTAGAGAGACCCAGTACTTC
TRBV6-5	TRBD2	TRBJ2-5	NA	CASSYRLAGTPQETQYF	TGTGCCAGCAGTTATCGACTAGCGGGGACCCCCCAAGAGACCCAGTACTTC